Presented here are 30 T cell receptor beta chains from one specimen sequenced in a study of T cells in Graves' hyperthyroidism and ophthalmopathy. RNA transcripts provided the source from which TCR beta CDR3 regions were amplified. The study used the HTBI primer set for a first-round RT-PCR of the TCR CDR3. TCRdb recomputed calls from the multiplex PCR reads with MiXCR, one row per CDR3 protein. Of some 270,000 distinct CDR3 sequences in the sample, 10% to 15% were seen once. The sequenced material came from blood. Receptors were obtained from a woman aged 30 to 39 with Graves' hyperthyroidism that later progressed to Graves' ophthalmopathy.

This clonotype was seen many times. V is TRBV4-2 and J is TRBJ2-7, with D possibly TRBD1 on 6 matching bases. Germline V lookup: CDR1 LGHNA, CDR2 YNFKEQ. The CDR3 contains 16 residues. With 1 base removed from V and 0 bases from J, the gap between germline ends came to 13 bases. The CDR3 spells CASSQAAGVSSYEQYF. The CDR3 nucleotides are TGTGCCAGCAGCCAAGCTGCAGGGGTAAGCTCCTACGAGCAGTACTTC.

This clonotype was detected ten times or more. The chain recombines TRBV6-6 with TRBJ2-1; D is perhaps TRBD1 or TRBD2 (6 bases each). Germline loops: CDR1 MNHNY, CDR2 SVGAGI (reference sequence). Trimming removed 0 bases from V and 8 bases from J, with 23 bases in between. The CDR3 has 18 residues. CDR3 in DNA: TGTGCCAGCAGTTACTCGACGGCCCCGGGGGCGCCTCAAGATGAGCAGTTCTTC. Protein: CASSYSTAPGAPQDEQFF.

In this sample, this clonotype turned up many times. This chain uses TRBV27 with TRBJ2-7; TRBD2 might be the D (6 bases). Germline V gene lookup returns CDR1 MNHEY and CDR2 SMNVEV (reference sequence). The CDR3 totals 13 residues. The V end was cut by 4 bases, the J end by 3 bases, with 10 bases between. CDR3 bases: TGTGCCAGCAGTTGGCGGGAACACTACGAGCAGTACTTC. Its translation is CASSWREHYEQYF.

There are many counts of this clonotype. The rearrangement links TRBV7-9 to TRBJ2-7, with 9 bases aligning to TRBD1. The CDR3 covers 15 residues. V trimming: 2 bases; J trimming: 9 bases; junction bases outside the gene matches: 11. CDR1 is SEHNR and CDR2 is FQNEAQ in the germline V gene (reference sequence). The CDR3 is CASSLTGTGPSRQYF. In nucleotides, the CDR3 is TGTGCCAGCAGCTTAACCGGGACAGGGCCTAGTCGGCAGTACTTC.

The CDR3 sequence: CASSQVHSSYEQYF. The CDR3, as DNA: TGTGCCAGCAGCCAAGTACACAGCTCCTACGAGCAGTACTTC. The chain recombines TRBV14 with TRBJ2-7; the D is unclear. Trimming removed 1 base at V and 0 bases at J, with 7 bases between. The CDR3 consists of 14 residues. From germline, CDR1 is SGHDN and CDR2 FVKESK. The complete variable domain, with remaining parts taken from reference TRBV14 and TRBJ2-7, reads EAGVTQFPSHSVIEKGQTVTLRCDPISGHDNLYWYRRVMGKEIKFLLHFVKESKQDESGMPNNRFLAERTGGTYSTLKVQPAELEDSGVYFCASSQVHSSYEQYFGPGTRLTVT.

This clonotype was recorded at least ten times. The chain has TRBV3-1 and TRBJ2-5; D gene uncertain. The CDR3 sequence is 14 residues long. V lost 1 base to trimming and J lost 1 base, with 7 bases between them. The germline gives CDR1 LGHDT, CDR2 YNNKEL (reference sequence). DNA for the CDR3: TGTGCCAGCAGCCAAGGGGAACGCCAAGAGACCCAGTACTTC. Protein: CASSQGERQETQYF.

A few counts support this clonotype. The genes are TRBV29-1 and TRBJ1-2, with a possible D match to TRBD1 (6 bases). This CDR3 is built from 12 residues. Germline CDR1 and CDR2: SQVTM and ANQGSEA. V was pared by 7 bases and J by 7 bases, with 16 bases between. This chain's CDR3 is CSAPRGALGYTF. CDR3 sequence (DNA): TGCAGCGCCCCCCGGGGGGCGCTTGGCTACACCTTC.

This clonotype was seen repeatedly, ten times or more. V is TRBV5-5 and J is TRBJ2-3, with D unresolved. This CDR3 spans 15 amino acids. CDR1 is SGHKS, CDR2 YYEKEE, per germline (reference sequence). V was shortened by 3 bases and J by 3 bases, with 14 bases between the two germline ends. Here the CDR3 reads CASSSTWSVTDTQYF. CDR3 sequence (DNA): TGTGCCAGCAGCTCGACCTGGTCTGTAACAGATACGCAGTATTTT.

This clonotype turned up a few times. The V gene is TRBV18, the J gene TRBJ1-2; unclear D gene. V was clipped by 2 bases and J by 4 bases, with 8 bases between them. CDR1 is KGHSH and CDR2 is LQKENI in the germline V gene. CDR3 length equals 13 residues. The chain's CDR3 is CASSPAEFYGYTF. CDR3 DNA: TGTGCCAGCTCACCAGCAGAATTCTATGGCTACACCTTC.

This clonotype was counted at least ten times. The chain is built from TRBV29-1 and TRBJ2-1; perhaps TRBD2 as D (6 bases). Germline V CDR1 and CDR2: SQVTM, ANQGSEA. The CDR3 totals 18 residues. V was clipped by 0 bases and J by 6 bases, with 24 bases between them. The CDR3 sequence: CSVEDLRGDLRAPNEQFF. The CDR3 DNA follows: TGCAGCGTTGAAGATCTTCGTGGGGACTTACGGGCCCCCAATGAGCAGTTCTTC.

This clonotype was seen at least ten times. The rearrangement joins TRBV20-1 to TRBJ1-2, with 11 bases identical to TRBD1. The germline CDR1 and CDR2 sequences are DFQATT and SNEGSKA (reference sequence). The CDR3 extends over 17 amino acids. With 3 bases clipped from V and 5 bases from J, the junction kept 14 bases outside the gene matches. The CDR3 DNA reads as TGCAGTGCTAGTCTTGGACAGGGGGCCTTTATTGGGTATGGCTACACCTTC. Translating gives CSASLGQGAFIGYGYTF.

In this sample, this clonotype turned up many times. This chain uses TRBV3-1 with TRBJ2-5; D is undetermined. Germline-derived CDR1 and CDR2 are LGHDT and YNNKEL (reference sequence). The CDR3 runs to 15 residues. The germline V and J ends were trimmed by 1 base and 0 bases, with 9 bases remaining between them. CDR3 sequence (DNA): TGTGCCAGCAGCCAAGGGCGGAGTTACCAAGAGACCCAGTACTTC. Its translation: CASSQGRSYQETQYF.

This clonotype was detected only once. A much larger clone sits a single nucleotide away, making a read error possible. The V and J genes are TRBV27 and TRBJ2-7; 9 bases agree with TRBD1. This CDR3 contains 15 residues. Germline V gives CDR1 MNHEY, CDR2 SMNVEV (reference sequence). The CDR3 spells CASVSTGTGRNERYF. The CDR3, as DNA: TGTGCCAGCGTCTCTACCGGGACAGGGAGGAACGAGCGGTACTTC.

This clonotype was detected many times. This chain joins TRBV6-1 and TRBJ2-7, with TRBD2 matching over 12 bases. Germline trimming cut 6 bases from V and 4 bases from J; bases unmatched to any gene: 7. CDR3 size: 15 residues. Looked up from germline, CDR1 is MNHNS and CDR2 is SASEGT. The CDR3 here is CASSRTGTSGYEQYF. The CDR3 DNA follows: TGTGCCAGCAGCCGAACCGGGACTAGCGGGTACGAGCAGTACTTC.

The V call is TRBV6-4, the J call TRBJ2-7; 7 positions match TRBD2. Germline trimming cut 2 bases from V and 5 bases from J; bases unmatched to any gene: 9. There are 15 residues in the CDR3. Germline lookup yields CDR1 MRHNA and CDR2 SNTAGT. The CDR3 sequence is CASSDDSGYWHEQYF. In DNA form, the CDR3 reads TGTGCCAGCAGTGACGATAGCGGGTATTGGCACGAGCAGTACTTC.

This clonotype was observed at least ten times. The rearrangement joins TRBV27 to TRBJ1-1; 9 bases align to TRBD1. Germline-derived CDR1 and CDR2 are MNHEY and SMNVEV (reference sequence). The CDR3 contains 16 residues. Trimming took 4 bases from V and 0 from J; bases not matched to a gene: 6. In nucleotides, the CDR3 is TGTGCCAGCAGTTCAACAGGGGGCAGGTTGAACACTGAAGCTTTCTTT. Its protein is CASSSTGGRLNTEAFF.

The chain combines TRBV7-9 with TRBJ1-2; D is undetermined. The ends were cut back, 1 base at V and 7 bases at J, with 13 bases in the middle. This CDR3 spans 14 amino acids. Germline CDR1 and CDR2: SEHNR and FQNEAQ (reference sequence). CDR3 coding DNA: TGTGCCAGCAGCTTAGGAGGCGGGTGGAGTGGCTACACCTTC. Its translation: CASSLGGGWSGYTF.

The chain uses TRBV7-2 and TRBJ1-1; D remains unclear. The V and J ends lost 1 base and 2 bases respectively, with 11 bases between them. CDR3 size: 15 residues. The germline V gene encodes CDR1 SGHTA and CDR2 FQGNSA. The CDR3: CASSLDGPINTEAFF. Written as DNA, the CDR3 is TGTGCCAGCAGCTTAGATGGGCCGATAAACACTGAAGCTTTCTTT.

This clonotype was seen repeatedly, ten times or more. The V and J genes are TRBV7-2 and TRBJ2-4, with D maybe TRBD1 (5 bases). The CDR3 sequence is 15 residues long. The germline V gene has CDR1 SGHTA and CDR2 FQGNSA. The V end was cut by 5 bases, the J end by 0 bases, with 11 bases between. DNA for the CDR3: TGTGCCAGCAGCCCTGACAGAGAAGCCAAAAACATTCAGTACTTC. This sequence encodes CASSPDREAKNIQYF.

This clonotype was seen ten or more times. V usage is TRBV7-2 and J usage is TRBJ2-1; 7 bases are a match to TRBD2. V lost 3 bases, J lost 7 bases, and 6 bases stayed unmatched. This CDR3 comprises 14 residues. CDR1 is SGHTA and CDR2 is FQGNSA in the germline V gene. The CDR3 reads CASSFGGRANEQFF. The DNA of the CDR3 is TGTGCCAGCAGCTTTGGGGGGAGGGCTAATGAGCAGTTCTTC.

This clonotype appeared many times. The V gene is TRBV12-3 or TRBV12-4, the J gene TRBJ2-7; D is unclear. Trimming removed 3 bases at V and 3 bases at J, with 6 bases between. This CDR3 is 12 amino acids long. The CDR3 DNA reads TGTGCCAGCAGTTTGGGTTACTACGAGCAGTACTTC. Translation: CASSLGYYEQYF.

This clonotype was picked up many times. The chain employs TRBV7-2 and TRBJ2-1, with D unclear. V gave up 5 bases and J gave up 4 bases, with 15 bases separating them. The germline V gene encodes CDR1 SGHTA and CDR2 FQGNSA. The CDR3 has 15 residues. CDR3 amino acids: CASSPRVGTYNEQFF. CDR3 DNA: TGTGCCAGCAGCCCTAGGGTAGGAACTTACAATGAGCAGTTCTTC.

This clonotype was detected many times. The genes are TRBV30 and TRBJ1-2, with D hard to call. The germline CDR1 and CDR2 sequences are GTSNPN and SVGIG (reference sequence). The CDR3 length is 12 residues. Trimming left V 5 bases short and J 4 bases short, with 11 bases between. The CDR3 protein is CAWLKEFYGYTF. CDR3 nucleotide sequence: TGTGCCTGGCTAAAGGAGTTCTATGGCTACACCTTC.

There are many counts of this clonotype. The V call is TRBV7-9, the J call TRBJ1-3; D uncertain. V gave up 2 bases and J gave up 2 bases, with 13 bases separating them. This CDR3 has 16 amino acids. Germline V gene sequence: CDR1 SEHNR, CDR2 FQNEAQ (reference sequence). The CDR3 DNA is TGTGCCAGCAGCTTACTATCGCCACCAACTGGAAACACCATATATTTT. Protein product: CASSLLSPPTGNTIYF.

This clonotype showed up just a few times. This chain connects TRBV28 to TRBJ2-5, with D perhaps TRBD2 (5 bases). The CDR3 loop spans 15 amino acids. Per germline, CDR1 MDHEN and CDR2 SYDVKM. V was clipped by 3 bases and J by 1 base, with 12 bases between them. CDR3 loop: CASSFPDGIQETQYF. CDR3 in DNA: TGTGCCAGCAGTTTCCCGGACGGGATCCAAGAGACCCAGTACTTC.

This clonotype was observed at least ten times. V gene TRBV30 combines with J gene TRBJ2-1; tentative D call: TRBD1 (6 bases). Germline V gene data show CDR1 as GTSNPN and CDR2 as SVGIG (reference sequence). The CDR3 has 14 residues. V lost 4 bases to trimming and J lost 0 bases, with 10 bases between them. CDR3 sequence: CAWTRTASYNEQFF. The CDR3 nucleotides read TGTGCCTGGACTCGGACAGCCTCCTACAATGAGCAGTTCTTC.

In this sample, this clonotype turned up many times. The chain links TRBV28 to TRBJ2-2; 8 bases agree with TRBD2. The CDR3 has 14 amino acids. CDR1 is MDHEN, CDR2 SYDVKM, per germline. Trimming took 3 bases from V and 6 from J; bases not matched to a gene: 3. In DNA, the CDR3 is TGTGCCAGCAGTTTGGGACTAGGATCCGGGGAGCTGTTTTTT. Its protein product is CASSLGLGSGELFF.

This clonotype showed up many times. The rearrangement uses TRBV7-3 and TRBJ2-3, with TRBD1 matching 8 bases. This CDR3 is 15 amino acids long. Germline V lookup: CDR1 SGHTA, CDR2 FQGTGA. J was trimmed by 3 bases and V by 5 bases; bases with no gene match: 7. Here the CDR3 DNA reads TGTGCCAGCAGCCTTACCCAGGGGGCTACAGATACGCAGTATTTT. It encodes CASSLTQGATDTQYF. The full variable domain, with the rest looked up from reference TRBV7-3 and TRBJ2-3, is GAGVSQTPSNKVTEKGKYVELRCDPISGHTALYWYRQSLGQGPEFLIYFQGTGAADDSGLPNDRFFAVRPEGSVSTLKIQRTERGDSAVYLCASSLTQGATDTQYFGPGTRLTVL.

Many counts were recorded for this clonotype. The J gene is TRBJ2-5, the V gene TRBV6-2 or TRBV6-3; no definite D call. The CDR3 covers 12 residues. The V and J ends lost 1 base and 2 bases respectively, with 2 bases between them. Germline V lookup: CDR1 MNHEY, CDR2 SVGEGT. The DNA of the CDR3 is TGTGCCAGCAGTTACTTACAAGAGACCCAGTACTTC. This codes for CASSYLQETQYF.

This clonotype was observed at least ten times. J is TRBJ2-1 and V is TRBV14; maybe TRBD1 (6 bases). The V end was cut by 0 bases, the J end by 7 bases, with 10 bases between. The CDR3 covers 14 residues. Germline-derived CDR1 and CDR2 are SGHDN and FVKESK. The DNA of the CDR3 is TGTGCCAGCAGCCAAGAACTAAGGGGGAATGAGCAGTTCTTC. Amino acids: CASSQELRGNEQFF.